This T cell receptor (beta chain) was captured by sequencing in a study of blood T cell repertoires in COVID-19. For the study at large: The samples span acute and convalescent COVID-19 from the United States, Italy and Spain.

In the source study's methods: Nucleated cell number was recorded as an estimate derived from reference gene primer amplification. The table came from immunoSEQ multiplex PCR; TCRdb's copy has only in-frame clones and leaves some out. V and J calls plus clone size are reproduced from that table; the DNA served to infer D and trimming. The data contain 250,000 to 350,000 clones, roughly 82% of them singletons. There are 16 residues in the CDR3. CDR1 is LGHNA and CDR2 is YNFKEQ in the germline V gene. V dropped 4 bases and J dropped 6 bases, with 20 bases sitting between them. V gene TRBV4-2 combines with J gene TRBJ2-3; the D gene is possibly TRBD1 (6 bases). Sequencing was performed on peripheral blood. The sequence was collected from a woman between 45 and 60 years old with acute or convalescent COVID-19. Here the CDR3 reads CASSRQGSLLVDTQYF. Written as DNA, the CDR3 is TGTGCCAGCAGCCGCCAGGGGTCATTGCTCGTGGATACGCAGTATTTT.